The text below deals with one TCR beta chain. Its specificity is unknown. The data derive from a study of cytomegalovirus exposure and HLA in healthy donors. Study in general: Among about 179 million T cells, an earlier analysis found 95 million to 140 million unique TCR beta sequences.

Study outcomes and limitations: Reportedly, diagnosis of cytomegalovirus status by the classifier showed high specificity and sensitivity. When analyzed later, a missense DCLRE1C variant was found to be linked to TCR beta V- and J-gene trimming.

With 60 Vbeta and 13 Jbeta primers, the PCR was carried out. Clones were read by immunoSEQ multiplex PCR, and TCRdb kept only the in-frame ones, dropping some. Here the sample spans about 180,000 clones, roughly 85% being singletons. The sequence was collected from a woman between 40 and 50 years old in good health and CMV-seronegative. The sequenced sample consisted of PBMCs.

CDR3 nucleotide sequence: TGTGCCAGCAGGATACAGGGATATAGCAATCAGCCCCAGCATTTT. This translates into CASRIQGYSNQPQHF. The genes are TRBV6-1 and TRBJ1-5, with D possibly being TRBD1 (6 bases). Germline V gene data show CDR1 as MNHNS and CDR2 as SASEGT. The CDR3 runs 15 residues. V was clipped by 6 bases and J by 0 bases, with 12 bases between them.